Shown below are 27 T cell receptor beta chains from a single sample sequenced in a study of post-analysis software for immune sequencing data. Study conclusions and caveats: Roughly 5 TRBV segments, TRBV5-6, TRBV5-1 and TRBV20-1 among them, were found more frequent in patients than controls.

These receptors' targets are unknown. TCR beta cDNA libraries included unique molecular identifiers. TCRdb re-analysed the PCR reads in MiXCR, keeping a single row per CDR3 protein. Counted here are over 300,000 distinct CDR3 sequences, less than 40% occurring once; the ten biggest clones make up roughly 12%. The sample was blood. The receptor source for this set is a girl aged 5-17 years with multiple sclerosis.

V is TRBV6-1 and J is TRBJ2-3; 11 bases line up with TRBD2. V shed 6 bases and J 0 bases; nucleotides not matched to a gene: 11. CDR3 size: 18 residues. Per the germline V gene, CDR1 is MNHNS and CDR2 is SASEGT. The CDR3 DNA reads TGTGCCAGCAGCCCTTCTAGCGGGGGGACTTCTAGCACAGATACGCAGTATTTT. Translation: CASSPSSGGTSSTDTQYF.

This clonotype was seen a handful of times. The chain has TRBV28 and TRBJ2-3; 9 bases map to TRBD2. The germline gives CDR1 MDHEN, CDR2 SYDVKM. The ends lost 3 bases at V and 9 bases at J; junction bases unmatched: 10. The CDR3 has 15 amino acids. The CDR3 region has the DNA TGTGCCAGCAGTTTGGAGTCTAGCGGGGCCCGAACGCAGTATTTT. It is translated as CASSLESSGARTQYF.

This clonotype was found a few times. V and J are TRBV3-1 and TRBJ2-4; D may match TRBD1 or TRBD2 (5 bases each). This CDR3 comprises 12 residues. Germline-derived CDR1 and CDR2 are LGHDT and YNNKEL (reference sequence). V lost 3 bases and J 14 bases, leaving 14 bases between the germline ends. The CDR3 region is CASSQQRGPKYF. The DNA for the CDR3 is TGTGCCAGCAGCCAGCAAAGGGGACCCAAGTACTTC.

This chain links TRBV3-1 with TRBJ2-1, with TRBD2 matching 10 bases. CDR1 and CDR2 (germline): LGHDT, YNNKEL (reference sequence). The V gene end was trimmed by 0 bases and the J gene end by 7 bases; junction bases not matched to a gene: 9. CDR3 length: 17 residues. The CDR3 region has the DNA TGTGCCAGCAGCCAAGATAGGGGAGCGGGGGGGAGAAATGAGCAGTTCTTC. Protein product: CASSQDRGAGGRNEQFF.

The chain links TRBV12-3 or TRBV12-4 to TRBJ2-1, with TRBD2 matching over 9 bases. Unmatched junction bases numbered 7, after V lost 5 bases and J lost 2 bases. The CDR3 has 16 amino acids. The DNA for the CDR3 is TGTGCCAGCAGTCCCAGGGTAGCGGGGGCCTACAATGAGCAGTTCTTC. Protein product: CASSPRVAGAYNEQFF.

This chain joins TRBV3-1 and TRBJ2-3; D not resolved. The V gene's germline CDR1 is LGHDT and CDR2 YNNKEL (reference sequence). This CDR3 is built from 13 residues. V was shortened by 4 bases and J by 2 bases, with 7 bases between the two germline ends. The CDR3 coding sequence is TGTGCCAGCAGCCCCACGCCCACAGATACGCAGTATTTT. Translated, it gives CASSPTPTDTQYF.

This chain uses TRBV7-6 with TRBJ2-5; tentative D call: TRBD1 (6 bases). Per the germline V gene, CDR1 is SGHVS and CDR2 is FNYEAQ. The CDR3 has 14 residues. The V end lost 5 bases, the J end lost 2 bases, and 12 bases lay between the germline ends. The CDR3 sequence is CASSPWTEQETQYF. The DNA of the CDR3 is TGTGCCAGCAGCCCTTGGACAGAGCAAGAGACCCAGTACTTC.

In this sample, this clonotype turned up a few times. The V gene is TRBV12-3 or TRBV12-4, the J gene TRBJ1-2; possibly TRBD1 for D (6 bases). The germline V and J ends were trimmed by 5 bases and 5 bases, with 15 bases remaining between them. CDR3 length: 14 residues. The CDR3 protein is CASSRRGYGYGYTF. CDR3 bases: TGTGCCAGCAGTCGCAGGGGATATGGATATGGCTACACCTTC.

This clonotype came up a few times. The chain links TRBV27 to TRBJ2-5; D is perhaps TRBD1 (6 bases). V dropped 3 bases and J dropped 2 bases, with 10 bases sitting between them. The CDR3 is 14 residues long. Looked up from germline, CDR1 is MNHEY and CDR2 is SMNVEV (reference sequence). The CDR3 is CASSFVDRQETQYF. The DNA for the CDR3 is TGTGCCAGCAGTTTCGTGGACAGACAAGAGACCCAGTACTTC.

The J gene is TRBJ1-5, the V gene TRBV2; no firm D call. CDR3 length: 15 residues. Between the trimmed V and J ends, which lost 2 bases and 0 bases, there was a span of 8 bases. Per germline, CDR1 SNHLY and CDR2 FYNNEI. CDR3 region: CASSEQDLSNQPQHF. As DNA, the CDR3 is TGTGCCAGCAGTGAACAGGACCTTAGCAATCAGCCCCAGCATTTT.

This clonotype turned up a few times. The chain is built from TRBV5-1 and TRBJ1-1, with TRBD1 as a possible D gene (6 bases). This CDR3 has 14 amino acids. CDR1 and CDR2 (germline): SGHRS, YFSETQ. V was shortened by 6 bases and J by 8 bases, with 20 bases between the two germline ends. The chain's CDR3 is CASTPETGRLEAFF. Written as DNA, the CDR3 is TGCGCCAGCACCCCCGAGACAGGCCGCTTAGAAGCTTTCTTT.

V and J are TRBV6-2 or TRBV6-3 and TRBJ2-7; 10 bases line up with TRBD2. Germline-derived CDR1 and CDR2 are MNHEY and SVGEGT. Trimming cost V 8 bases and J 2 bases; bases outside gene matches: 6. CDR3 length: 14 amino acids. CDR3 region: CASFGAGGPYEQYF. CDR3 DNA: TGTGCCAGCTTTGGAGCGGGGGGGCCCTACGAGCAGTACTTC.

In DNA, the CDR3 is TGCGCCAGCAGCCAAGGGGGACACCACTACGAGCAGTACTTC. It translates to CASSQGGHHYEQYF. J is TRBJ2-7 and V is TRBV4-3; possibly TRBD1 for D (6 bases). The CDR3 spans 14 residues. V dropped 1 base and J dropped 3 bases, with 10 bases sitting between them. Germline lookup yields CDR1 LGHNA and CDR2 YSLEER.

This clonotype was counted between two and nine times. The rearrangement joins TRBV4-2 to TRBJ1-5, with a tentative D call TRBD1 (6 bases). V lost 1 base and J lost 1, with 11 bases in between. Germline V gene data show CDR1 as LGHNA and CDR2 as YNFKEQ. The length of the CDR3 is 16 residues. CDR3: CASSQATGQSNQPQHF. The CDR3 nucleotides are TGTGCCAGCAGCCAAGCAACAGGGCAAAGCAATCAGCCCCAGCATTTT.

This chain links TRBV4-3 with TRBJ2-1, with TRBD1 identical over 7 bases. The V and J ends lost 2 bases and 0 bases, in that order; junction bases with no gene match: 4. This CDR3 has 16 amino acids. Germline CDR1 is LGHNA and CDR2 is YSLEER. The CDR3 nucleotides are TGCGCCAGCAGCCAAACAGGGGTGGGCTCCTACAATGAGCAGTTCTTC. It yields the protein CASSQTGVGSYNEQFF.

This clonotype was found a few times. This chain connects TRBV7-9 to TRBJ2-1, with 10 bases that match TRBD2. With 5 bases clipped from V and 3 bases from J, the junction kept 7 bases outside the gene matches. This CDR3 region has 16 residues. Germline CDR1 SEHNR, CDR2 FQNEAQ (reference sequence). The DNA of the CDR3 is TGTGCCAGCAGCGCACTGGCTAGCGGGGGCTACAATGAGCAGTTCTTC. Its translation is CASSALASGGYNEQFF. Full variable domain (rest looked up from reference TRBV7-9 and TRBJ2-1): DTGVSQNPRHKITKRGQNVTFRCDPISEHNRLYWYRQTLGQGPEFLTYFQNEAQLEKSRLLSDRFSAERPKGSFSTLEIQRTEQGDSAMYLCASSALASGGYNEQFFGPGTRLTVL.

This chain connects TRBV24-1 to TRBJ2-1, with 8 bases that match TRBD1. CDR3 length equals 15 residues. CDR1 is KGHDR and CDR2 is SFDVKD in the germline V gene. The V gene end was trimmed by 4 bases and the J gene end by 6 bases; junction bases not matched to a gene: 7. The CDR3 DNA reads TGTGCCACCAGTGACGGACAGGGTAACCGCAATGAGCAGTTCTTC. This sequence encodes CATSDGQGNRNEQFF.

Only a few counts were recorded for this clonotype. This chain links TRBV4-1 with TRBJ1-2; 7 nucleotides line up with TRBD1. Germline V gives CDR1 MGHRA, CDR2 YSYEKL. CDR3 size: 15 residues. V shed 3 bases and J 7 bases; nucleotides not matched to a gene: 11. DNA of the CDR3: TGCGCCAGCAGCCAGGCCGGGACAGCGATTGGTGGCTACACCTTC. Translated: CASSQAGTAIGGYTF.

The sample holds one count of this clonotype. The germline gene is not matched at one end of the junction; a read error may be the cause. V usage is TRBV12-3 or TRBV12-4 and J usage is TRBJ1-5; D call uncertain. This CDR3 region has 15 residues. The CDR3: CASSFAGNSNQPRHF. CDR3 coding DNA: TGTGCCAGCAGTTTTGCGGGGAATAGCAATCAGCCCCGGCATTTT.

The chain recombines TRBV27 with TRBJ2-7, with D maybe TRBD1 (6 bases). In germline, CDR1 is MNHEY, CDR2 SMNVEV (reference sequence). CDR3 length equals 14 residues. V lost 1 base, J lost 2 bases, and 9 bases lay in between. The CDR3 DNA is TGTGCCAGCAGTTTATGGGCAGGGGCCTACGAGCAGTACTTC. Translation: CASSLWAGAYEQYF.

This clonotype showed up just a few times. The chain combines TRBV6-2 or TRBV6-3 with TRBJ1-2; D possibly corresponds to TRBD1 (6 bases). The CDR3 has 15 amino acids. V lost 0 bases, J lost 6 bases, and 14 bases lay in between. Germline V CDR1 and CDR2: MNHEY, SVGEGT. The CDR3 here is CASSYSAGGVDGYTF. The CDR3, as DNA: TGTGCCAGCAGTTACTCTGCCGGGGGCGTAGATGGCTACACCTTC.

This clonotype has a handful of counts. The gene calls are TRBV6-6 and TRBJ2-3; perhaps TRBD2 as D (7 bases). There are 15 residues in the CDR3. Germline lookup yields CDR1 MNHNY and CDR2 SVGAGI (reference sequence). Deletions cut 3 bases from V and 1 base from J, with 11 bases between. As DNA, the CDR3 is TGTGCCAGCAGTTATGGGGGGGCGGGCACAGATACGCAGTATTTT. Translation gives CASSYGGAGTDTQYF.

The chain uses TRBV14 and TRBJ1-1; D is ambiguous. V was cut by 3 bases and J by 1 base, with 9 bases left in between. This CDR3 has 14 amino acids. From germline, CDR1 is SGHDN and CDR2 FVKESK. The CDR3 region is CASSQGWRNTEAFF. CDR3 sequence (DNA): TGTGCCAGCAGCCAGGGGTGGCGGAACACTGAAGCTTTCTTT. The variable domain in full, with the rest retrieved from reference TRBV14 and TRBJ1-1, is EAGVTQFPSHSVIEKGQTVTLRCDPISGHDNLYWYRRVMGKEIKFLLHFVKESKQDESGMPNNRFLAERTGGTYSTLKVQPAELEDSGVYFCASSQGWRNTEAFFGQGTRLTVV.

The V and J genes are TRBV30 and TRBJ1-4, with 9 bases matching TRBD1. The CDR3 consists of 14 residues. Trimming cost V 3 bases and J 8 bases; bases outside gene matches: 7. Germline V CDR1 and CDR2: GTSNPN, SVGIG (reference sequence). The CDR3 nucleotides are TGTGCCTGGAGCTTCGGACAGGGGTGGGAAAAACTGTTTTTT. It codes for CAWSFGQGWEKLFF.

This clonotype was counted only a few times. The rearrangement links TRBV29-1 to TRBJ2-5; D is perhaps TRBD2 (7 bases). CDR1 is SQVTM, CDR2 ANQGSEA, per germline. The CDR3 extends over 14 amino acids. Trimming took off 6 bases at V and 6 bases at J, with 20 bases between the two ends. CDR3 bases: TGCAGCGTGGGGCTGGGGGGGGGCCGGAAGACCCAGTACTTC. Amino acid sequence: CSVGLGGGRKTQYF.

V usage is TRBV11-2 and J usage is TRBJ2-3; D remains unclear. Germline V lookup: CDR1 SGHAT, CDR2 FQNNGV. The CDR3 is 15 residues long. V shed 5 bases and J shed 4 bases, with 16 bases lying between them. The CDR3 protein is CASSQDTVAADTQYF. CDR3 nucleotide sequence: TGTGCCAGCAGCCAAGATACGGTCGCCGCAGATACGCAGTATTTT.

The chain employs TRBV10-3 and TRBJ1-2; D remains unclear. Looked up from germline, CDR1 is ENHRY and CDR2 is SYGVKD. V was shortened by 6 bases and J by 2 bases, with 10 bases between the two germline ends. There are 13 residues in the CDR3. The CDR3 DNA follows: TGTGCCATCAGCGCCGACGGAAACTATGGCTACACCTTC. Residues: CAISADGNYGYTF.